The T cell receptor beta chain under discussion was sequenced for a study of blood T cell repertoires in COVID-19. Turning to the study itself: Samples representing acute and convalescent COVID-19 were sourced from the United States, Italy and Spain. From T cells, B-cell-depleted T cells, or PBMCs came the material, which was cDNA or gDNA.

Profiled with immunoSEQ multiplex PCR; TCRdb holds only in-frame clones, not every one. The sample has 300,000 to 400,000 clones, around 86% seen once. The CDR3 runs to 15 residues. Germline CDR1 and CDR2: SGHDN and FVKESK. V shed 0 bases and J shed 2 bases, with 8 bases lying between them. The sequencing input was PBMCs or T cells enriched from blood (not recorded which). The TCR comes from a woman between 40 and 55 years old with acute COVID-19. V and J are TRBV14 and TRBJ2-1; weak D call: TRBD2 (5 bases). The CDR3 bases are TGTGCCAGCAGCCAAGAGGTGGGAGCCTACAATGAGCAGTTCTTC. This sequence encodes CASSQEVGAYNEQFF.